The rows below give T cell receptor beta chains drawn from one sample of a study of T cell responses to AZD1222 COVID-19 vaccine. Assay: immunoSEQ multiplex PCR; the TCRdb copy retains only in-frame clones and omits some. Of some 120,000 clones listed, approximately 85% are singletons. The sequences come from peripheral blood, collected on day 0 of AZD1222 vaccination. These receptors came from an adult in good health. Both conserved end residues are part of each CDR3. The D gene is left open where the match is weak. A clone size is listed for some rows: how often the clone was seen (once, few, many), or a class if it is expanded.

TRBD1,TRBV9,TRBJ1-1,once,TGTGCCAGCAGCGTCGGACAGGGGAGCACTGAAGCTTTCTTT,CASSVGQGSTEAFF
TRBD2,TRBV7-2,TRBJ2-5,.,TGTGCCAGCAGCCTCCATACTAGCGGGAGTCTTAAGACCCAGTACTTC,CASSLHTSGSLKTQYF
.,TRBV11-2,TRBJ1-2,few,TGTGCCAGCAGCTTAGGGCAGAATAACTATGGCTACACCTTC,CASSLGQNNYGYTF
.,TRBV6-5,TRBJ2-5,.,TGTGCCAGCAGTAACTACCAAGCCCAGTACTTC,CASSNYQAQYF
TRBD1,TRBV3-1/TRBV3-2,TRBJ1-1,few,TGTGCCAGCAGCAACAGGGGGACGCCGGAATTTGGGGCTTTCTTT,CASSNRGTPEFGAFF
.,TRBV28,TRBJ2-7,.,TGTGCCAGCAGTTTGTTTAGGGGGGCCTACGAGCAGTACTTC,CASSLFRGAYEQYF
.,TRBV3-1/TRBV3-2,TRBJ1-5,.,TGTGCCAGCAGCCGGAACACAAATCAGCCCCAGCATTTT,CASSRNTNQPQHF
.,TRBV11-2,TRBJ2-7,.,TGTGCCAGCAGCTTAGTGTACGAGCAGTACTTC,CASSLVYEQYF
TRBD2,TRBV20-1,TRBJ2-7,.,TGCAGTGCTAGTAACCGGGCTAGCGGGAATTACGAGCAGTACTTC,CSASNRASGNYEQYF
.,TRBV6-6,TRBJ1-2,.,TGTGCCAGCAGGTCAGGGCCGAGGGGCTACACCTTC,CASRSGPRGYTF
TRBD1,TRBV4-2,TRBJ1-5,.,TGTGCCAGCAGCCAAGCCGACAGGGATTTGATTCAGCCCCAGCATTTT,CASSQADRDLIQPQHF
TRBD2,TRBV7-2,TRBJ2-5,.,TGTGCCAGCAGCTTATCCCTCGGGGGGGCAGAGACCCAGTACTTC,CASSLSLGGAETQYF
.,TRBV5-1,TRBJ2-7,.,TGCGCCAGCAGCTTGGATAGAGGGCCGAGCTCCTACGAGCAGTACTTC,CASSLDRGPSSYEQYF
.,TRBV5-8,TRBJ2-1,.,TGTGCCAGCAGCCTACTCCGGGACTGGGACTACAATGAGCAGTTCTTC,CASSLLRDWDYNEQFF
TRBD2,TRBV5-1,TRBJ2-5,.,TGCGCCAGCAGCTTGATGGGAGGGGCGGGACAAGAGACCCAGTACTTC,CASSLMGGAGQETQYF
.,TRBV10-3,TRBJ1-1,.,TGTGCCATCAGTCCAGGGGACCCCATGAACACTGAAGCTTTCTTT,CAISPGDPMNTEAFF
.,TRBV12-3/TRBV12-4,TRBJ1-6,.,TGTGCCAGCAGCCGAGGACGGGATTCACCCCTCCACTTT,CASSRGRDSPLHF
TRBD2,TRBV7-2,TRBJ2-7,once,TGTGCCAGCAGCTTAGTTTCTAGCGGGGTCGGCGGCTCCTCTAACGAGCAGTACTTC,CASSLVSSGVGGSSNEQYF
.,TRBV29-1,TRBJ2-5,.,TGCAGCGTTGTATTAGGGTTAATGGCCCAGTACTTC,CSVVLGLMAQYF
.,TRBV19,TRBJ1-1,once,TGTGCCAGTAGTATACAGGGACTTTTGGGTTGGAACACTGAAGCTTTCTTT,CASSIQGLLGWNTEAFF
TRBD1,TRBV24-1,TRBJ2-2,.,TGTGCCACCAGTGATTTTCGAGGGACAGGGGGGGCAGGGGAGCTGTTTTTT,CATSDFRGTGGAGELFF
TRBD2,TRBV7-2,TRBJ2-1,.,TGTGCCAGCAGCGAGGGCCGGGGGGGCTACAATGAGCAGTTCTTC,CASSEGRGGYNEQFF
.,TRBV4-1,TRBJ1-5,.,TGCGCCAGCAGCCAAGGGGTCGGGGTCGGGCAGCCCCAGCATTTT,CASSQGVGVGQPQHF
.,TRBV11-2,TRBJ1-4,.,TGTGCCAGCAGCTTAATTGGGAATGAAAAACTGTTTTTT,CASSLIGNEKLFF